Listed here are 11 T cell receptor beta chains from one sample, sequenced in a study of T cell responses to AZD1222 COVID-19 vaccine. Some clones are missing from TCRdb's copy, which holds only in-frame ones; the method was immunoSEQ multiplex PCR. The table includes some 130,000 clones, about 93% detected once. This specimen was peripheral blood, taken on day 0 of AZD1222 vaccination. These receptors originate from an adult in good health.

The genes are TRBV6-1 and TRBJ1-2; D unclear. CDR3 size: 17 residues. V dropped 0 bases and J dropped 3 bases, with 17 bases sitting between them. Looked up from germline, CDR1 is MNHNS and CDR2 is SASEGT. The CDR3 DNA is TGTGCCAGCAGTGAAGCGAGGGTCACTTCCCGATACTATGGCTACACCTTC. It encodes CASSEARVTSRYYGYTF.

The CDR3: CASSSKQGGLVDEQFF. The CDR3 nucleotides are TGTGCCAGCAGTTCGAAACAGGGGGGGTTGGTCGATGAGCAGTTCTTC. This sequence joins TRBV5-4 and TRBJ2-1; D perhaps matches TRBD1 (8 bases). V was cut by 5 bases and J by 8 bases, with 23 bases left in between. CDR1 is SGHNT, CDR2 YYREEE, per germline (reference sequence). The CDR3 consists of 16 residues.

The chain recombines TRBV6-5 with TRBJ1-1, with D possibly matching TRBD1 (6 bases). Trimming pared 6 bases from V and 1 base from J, leaving 9 bases between. The CDR3 consists of 13 residues. CDR1 and CDR2 (germline): MNHEY, SVGAGI. The CDR3 loop reads CASSPTGNTEAFF. CDR3 in DNA: TGTGCCAGCAGCCCGACAGGGAACACTGAAGCTTTCTTT.

The CDR3 DNA follows: TGTGCCAGCTCACCATGGTTTGGCGGTAGCTACGAGCAGTACTTC. Protein sequence: CASSPWFGGSYEQYF. The J gene is TRBJ2-7, the V gene TRBV18; no clear D gene. Germline V gene sequence: CDR1 KGHSH, CDR2 LQKENI. Trimming took 2 bases from V and 3 from J, leaving 14 bases between them. The CDR3 extends over 15 amino acids.

This chain joins TRBV28 and TRBJ1-2, with a possible D match to TRBD1 (6 bases). The CDR3 loop spans 13 amino acids. The germline CDR1 and CDR2 sequences are MDHEN and SYDVKM. Trimming took off 3 bases at V and 8 bases at J, with 13 bases between the two ends. CDR3 in amino acids: CASSLSRGHGYTF. In DNA, the CDR3 is TGTGCCAGCAGTTTGAGCCGGGGGCACGGCTACACCTTC.

The chain joins TRBV19 to TRBJ1-2; 10 bases align to TRBD1. The CDR3 contains 15 residues. CDR1 is LNHDA and CDR2 is SQIVND in the germline V gene (reference sequence). The junction had 9 bases not matched to a gene; V was cut back by 5 bases and J by 6 bases. CDR3 nucleotide sequence: TGTGCCAGTAGTTTCCGACAGGGGGCGGTCCATGGCTACACCTTC. Protein sequence: CASSFRQGAVHGYTF. Together with reference TRBV19 and TRBJ1-2, the CDR3 gives the full variable domain: DGGITQSPKYLFRKEGQNVTLSCEQNLNHDAMYWYRQDPGQGLRLIYYSQIVNDFQKGDIAEGYSVSREKKESFPLTVTSAQKNPTAFYLCASSFRQGAVHGYTFGSGTRLTVV.

The chain uses TRBV18 and TRBJ1-3; D remains unclear. The CDR3 consists of 15 residues. Trimming cost V 3 bases and J 4 bases, with 13 bases left between them. Germline CDR1 KGHSH, CDR2 LQKENI. In DNA form, the CDR3 reads TGTGCCAGCTCACCGACCGGGGTGGTCGGAAACACCATATATTTT. This codes for CASSPTGVVGNTIYF.

The chain combines TRBV28 with TRBJ1-2; D is ambiguous. The CDR3 is made up of 13 amino acids. Germline CDR1 is MDHEN and CDR2 is SYDVKM. Deletions cut 2 bases from V and 3 bases from J, with 7 bases between. The CDR3 loop reads CASSLRLYYGYTF. The CDR3 DNA sequence: TGTGCCAGCAGTTTACGACTCTACTATGGCTACACCTTC.

This clone was counted a single time. The chain couples TRBV30 to TRBJ2-5; 9 bases align to TRBD2. Germline CDR1 reads GTSNPN; CDR2 reads SVGIG (reference sequence). There are 16 residues in the CDR3. V was clipped by 4 bases and J by 0 bases; unmatched bases: 9. The CDR3 region is CAWIPPWTSDQETQYF. The DNA of the CDR3 is TGTGCCTGGATTCCACCGTGGACTAGCGACCAAGAGACCCAGTACTTC.

Only one count was recorded for this clone. The chain uses TRBV5-1 and TRBJ1-2; D unresolved. CDR1 is SGHRS, CDR2 YFSETQ, per germline. This CDR3 has 14 residues. Trimming took off 2 bases at V and 8 bases at J, with 16 bases between the two ends. The chain's CDR3 is CASSFRADAGGYTF. DNA of the CDR3: TGCGCCAGCAGCTTCCGGGCGGACGCGGGCGGCTACACCTTC.

The chain couples TRBV30 to TRBJ1-3, with D perhaps TRBD1 (5 bases). Looked up from germline, CDR1 is GTSNPN and CDR2 is SVGIG (reference sequence). V was shortened by 6 bases and J by 4 bases, with 16 bases between the two germline ends. CDR3 length: 14 residues. The CDR3 sequence is CACTKGGGGNTIYF. The CDR3 nucleotides read TGTGCCTGTACTAAGGGCGGGGGGGGAAACACCATATATTTT.